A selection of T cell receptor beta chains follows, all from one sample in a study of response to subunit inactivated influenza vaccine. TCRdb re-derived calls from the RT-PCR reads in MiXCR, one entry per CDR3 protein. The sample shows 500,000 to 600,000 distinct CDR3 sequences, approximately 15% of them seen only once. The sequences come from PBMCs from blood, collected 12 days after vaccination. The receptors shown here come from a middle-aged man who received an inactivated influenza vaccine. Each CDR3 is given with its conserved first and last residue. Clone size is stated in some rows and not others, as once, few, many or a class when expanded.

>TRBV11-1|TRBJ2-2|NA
CASSPGGWGRNTGELFF
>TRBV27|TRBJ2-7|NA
CASSLIAASYEQYF
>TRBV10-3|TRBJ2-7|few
CAYARDSITEQYF
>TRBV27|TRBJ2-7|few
CASSIRSPGQGAYEQYF
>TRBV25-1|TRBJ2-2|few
CASRTSGANTGELFF
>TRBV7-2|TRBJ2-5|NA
CASSIDETTQYF
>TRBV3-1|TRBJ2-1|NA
CASSQQVTSGPLVF
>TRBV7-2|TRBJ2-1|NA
CASSLVGHQEQFF
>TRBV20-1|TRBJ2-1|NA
CSARDHQDSDNEQFF
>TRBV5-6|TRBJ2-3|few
CASSPTGVTDTQYF
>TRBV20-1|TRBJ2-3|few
CSARGFTDTQYF
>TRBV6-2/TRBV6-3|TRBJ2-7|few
CASRPPGQELNYEQYF
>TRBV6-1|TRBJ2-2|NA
CASRKHGGGTGELFF
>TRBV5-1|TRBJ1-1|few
CASSLRTGDTEAFF
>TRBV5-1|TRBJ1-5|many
CASSLEAGDQPQHF
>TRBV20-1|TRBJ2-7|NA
CSARDRPVAYEQYF
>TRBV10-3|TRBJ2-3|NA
CAISGAGAGTDTQYF
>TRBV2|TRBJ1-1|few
CASRIGTGFDRTEAFF